This T cell receptor beta chain is drawn from a study of shared clonotypes between healthy human individuals. About the study: Contributing individuals were a couple of females and three males aged 18 to 49. Findings of the study overall: Sampling covered nothing but blood. Tissue TCR repertoires likely differ from those found in blood. It was anticipated that sequencing depth would influence how many clonotypes donors shared.

Using ten immunoSEQ deep assay plates, investigators sequenced unsorted PBMC DNA. Sequenced by immunoSEQ multiplex PCR; TCRdb stores in-frame clones only, minus some. The sample shows around 480,000 clones, 60% to 80% of them seen only once. Per germline, CDR1 LNHDA and CDR2 SQIVND (reference sequence). This CDR3 has 15 residues. Trimming shortened V by 2 bases and J by 4 bases, and 14 bases separated the two germline ends. Details on this clone: The antigen is undetermined.

The V call is TRBV19, the J call TRBJ2-5, with D uncertain. The sample taken for sequencing was PBMCs. The receptor was derived from a woman in her forties in good health. Some clones in this sample may be carry-over from other donors' samples. The CDR3 sequence: CASSIHTKSLETQYF. The CDR3 region has the DNA TGTGCCAGTAGTATACACACAAAAAGCCTAGAGACCCAGTACTTC. The whole variable domain, filled in from reference TRBV19 and TRBJ2-5, reads DGGITQSPKYLFRKEGQNVTLSCEQNLNHDAMYWYRQDPGQGLRLIYYSQIVNDFQKGDIAEGYSVSREKKESFPLTVTSAQKNPTAFYLCASSIHTKSLETQYFGPGTRLLVL.